These 13 T cell receptor beta chains share one sample of origin, sequenced in a study of blood T cells in healthy people across ages. A second about 6 to 12 cycle PCR used barcoded and J-beta primers. A single record per CDR3 protein comes from TCRdb applying MiXCR to the 5' RACE reads. Altogether about 1.4 million distinct CDR3 sequences are present, approximately 59% being singletons, with the ten largest covering 6.5% to 8%. Input material: blood. These receptor sequences come from a man aged 18 to 29 in good health.

V gene TRBV5-6 combines with J gene TRBJ2-4; TRBD2 matches at 8 bases. CDR1 and CDR2 (germline): SGHDT, YYEEEE. This CDR3 comprises 16 residues. Unmatched junction bases numbered 13, after V lost 4 bases and J lost 7 bases. Here the CDR3 reads CASSPLPGGALNIQYF. CDR3 bases: TGTGCCAGCAGCCCCTTGCCCGGGGGGGCCCTGAACATTCAGTACTTC.

Details on this clonotype: At one boundary the junction diverges from the germline segment, which might be a read error. The chain is built from TRBV3-1 and TRBJ2-1; D is possibly TRBD1 or TRBD2 (6 bases each). The CDR3 runs to 16 residues. CDR1 and CDR2 (germline): LGHDT, YNNKEL (reference sequence). The DNA for the CDR3 is TGTGCCAGCAGTCAAGATAGGGGGGACTGGTACAATGAGCAGTTCTTC. It is translated as CASSQDRGDWYNEQFF.

This clonotype was found a few times. The genes are TRBV7-2 and TRBJ1-6, with 8 bases that match TRBD1. V trimming: 4 bases; J trimming: 9 bases; junction bases outside the gene matches: 8. There are 15 residues in the CDR3. Germline assignment: CDR1 SGHTA and CDR2 FQGNSA. The CDR3 sequence is CASSSGQGEGSPLHF. The CDR3 region has the DNA TGTGCCAGCAGCTCCGGACAGGGCGAGGGTTCACCCCTCCACTTT.

A few counts support this clonotype. The chain carries TRBV7-9 and TRBJ2-3, with D uncertain. The germline V and J ends were trimmed by 2 bases and 2 bases, with 5 bases remaining between them. CDR3 length: 13 residues. CDR1 and CDR2 from the germline V gene are SEHNR and FQNEAQ (reference sequence). The CDR3 region has the DNA TGTGCCAGCAGCTTACCCCACACAGATACGCAGTATTTT. Translation gives CASSLPHTDTQYF.

The rearrangement uses TRBV15 and TRBJ2-1; 8 positions agree with TRBD2. The junction had 4 bases not matched to a gene; V was cut back by 0 bases and J by 6 bases. The CDR3 extends over 15 amino acids. Germline values: CDR1 LNHNV, CDR2 YYDKDF (reference sequence). CDR3 in amino acids: CATSRDAGGPNEQFF. The CDR3 nucleotides are TGTGCCACCAGCAGAGATGCGGGGGGACCCAATGAGCAGTTCTTC. Full variable domain (rest looked up from reference TRBV15 and TRBJ2-1): DAMVIQNPRYQVTQFGKPVTLSCSQTLNHNVMYWYQQKSSQAPKLLFHYYDKDFNNEADTPDNFQSRRPNTSFCFLDIRSPGLGDTAMYLCATSRDAGGPNEQFFGPGTRLTVL.

V and J are TRBV18 and TRBJ1-2; D ambiguous. Germline loops: CDR1 KGHSH, CDR2 LQKENI. The CDR3 has 16 residues. The germline V and J ends were trimmed by 0 bases and 0 bases, with 11 bases remaining between them. CDR3 sequence reads: CASSPPRRLTNYGYTF. Here the CDR3 DNA reads TGTGCCAGCTCACCACCGAGACGGCTTACTAACTATGGCTACACCTTC.

The chain combines TRBV27 with TRBJ2-3, with D unclear. The CDR3 has 16 amino acids. Trimming stripped 0 bases from V and 2 bases from J, with 12 bases between. Germline CDR1 and CDR2: MNHEY and SMNVEV (reference sequence). CDR3 in DNA: TGTGCCAGCAGTTTATCGGCCCCTCCTACCACAGATACGCAGTATTTT. It is translated as CASSLSAPPTTDTQYF.

The V gene is TRBV25-1, the J gene TRBJ2-5, with 7 bases aligning to TRBD1. CDR1 and CDR2 (germline): MGHDK, SYGVNS. The junction had 7 bases not matched to a gene; V was cut back by 4 bases and J by 5 bases. The CDR3 has 14 amino acids. The CDR3 here is CASSATTGLETQYF. The CDR3 nucleotides read TGTGCCAGCAGTGCCACGACAGGGCTGGAGACCCAGTACTTC.

This clonotype was picked up a small number of times. The rearrangement uses TRBV4-1 and TRBJ2-7; perhaps TRBD2 as D (5 bases). V lost 0 bases, J lost 3 bases, and 12 bases lay in between. The CDR3 totals 15 residues. Germline V CDR1 and CDR2: MGHRA, YSYEKL. The CDR3 here is CASSQDRTGNYEQYF. The CDR3 DNA reads as TGCGCCAGCAGCCAAGACAGGACCGGGAACTACGAGCAGTACTTC.

This clonotype was picked up a small number of times. The chain employs TRBV12-3 or TRBV12-4 and TRBJ2-4, with 7 bases aligning to TRBD1. The CDR3 has 15 amino acids. V dropped 6 bases and J dropped 3; count of bases not matched to a gene: 8. The CDR3 loop reads CASSYRGYDKNIQYF. CDR3 nucleotide sequence: TGTGCCAGCAGCTACAGGGGTTATGACAAAAACATTCAGTACTTC.

V is TRBV6-1 and J is TRBJ2-1, with 13 bases matching TRBD2. The CDR3 is 15 amino acids. Germline V gene lookup returns CDR1 MNHNS and CDR2 SASEGT. Trimming removed 0 bases from V and 15 bases from J; junction bases left unmatched: 8. The CDR3 region has the DNA TGTGCCAGCAGTGAAGCGCTAACTAGCGGGAGGGTTGGGTTCTTC. The encoded protein is CASSEALTSGRVGFF.

This chain joins TRBV11-2 and TRBJ1-2; D is undetermined. In germline, CDR1 is SGHAT, CDR2 FQNNGV. Trimming took 6 bases from V and 7 from J, leaving 21 bases between them. CDR3 length: 15 amino acids. The CDR3 reads CASSIGQETGLGYTF. CDR3 nucleotides: TGTGCCAGCAGTATCGGTCAGGAGACGGGTCTTGGCTACACCTTC.

Of note for this clonotype: A read error may account for a junction end that differs from germline. The chain employs TRBV2 and TRBJ1-1; D possibly corresponds to TRBD1 (6 bases). The germline CDR1 and CDR2 sequences are SNHLY and FYNNEI. This CDR3 has 13 amino acids. CDR3 residues: CASSEEGGTGAFF. Here the CDR3 DNA reads TGTGCCAGCAGTGAAGAGGGGGGAACTGGAGCTTTCTTT.